The next 15 T cell receptor beta chains were all read from a single sample in a study of beta chain features in type 1 diabetes. Expressed TCRB transcripts got sequenced, as all isolated RNA was reverse transcribed. Only in-frame clones appear in the TCRdb table, and some are missing; sequencing was by immunoSEQ multiplex PCR. Of under 350,000 clones listed, about 8.5% are singletons. Specimen: central memory CD4+ T cells from blood. The receptors derive from a woman under 30 in good health.

The chain combines TRBV7-8 with TRBJ1-2; 7 bases are shared with TRBD1. The length of the CDR3 is 15 residues. The germline V gene encodes CDR1 SGHVS and CDR2 FQNEAQ. J was trimmed by 4 bases and V by 6 bases; bases with no gene match: 11. The CDR3 coding sequence is TGTGCCAGCAGGGAGACCAGGGGGGAGATCTATGGCTACACCTTC. This translates into CASRETRGEIYGYTF.

This clone was detected many times. This rearrangement joins TRBV6-6 to TRBJ2-7; D ambiguous. This CDR3 region has 11 residues. The V and J ends lost 8 bases and 1 base respectively, with 6 bases between them. In germline, CDR1 is MNHNY, CDR2 SVGAGI (reference sequence). The CDR3 DNA follows: TGTGCCAGCGCCGGATCCTACGAGCAGTACGTC. Its protein product is CASAGSYEQYV.

This chain connects TRBV6-6 to TRBJ1-6; 7 positions agree with TRBD1. Germline trimming cut 6 bases from V and 9 bases from J; bases unmatched to any gene: 14. This CDR3 spans 16 amino acids. The germline V gene has CDR1 MNHNY and CDR2 SVGAGI (reference sequence). The CDR3 sequence is CASSPSVDRDASPLHF. The CDR3 DNA follows: TGTGCCAGCAGCCCATCGGTCGACAGGGATGCTTCACCCCTCCACTTT.

This chain uses TRBV11-2 with TRBJ2-4; no firm D call. The CDR3 covers 15 residues. The germline V gene has CDR1 SGHAT and CDR2 FQNNGV. V was clipped by 5 bases and J by 0 bases, with 11 bases between them. CDR3 sequence (DNA): TGTGCCAGCAGCCCCGTACGGGTAGCCAAAAACATTCAGTACTTC. It is translated as CASSPVRVAKNIQYF.

In this sample, this clone turned up a few times. CDR3: CASSPDVGGLRKFF. The CDR3 DNA follows: TGCGCCAGCAGCCCGGATGTCGGGGGCCTTAGAAAGTTCTTC. The genes are TRBV5-1 and TRBJ2-1, with D possibly called TRBD1 or TRBD2 (6 bases each). The CDR3 is made up of 14 amino acids. CDR1 and CDR2 from the germline V gene are SGHRS and YFSETQ. V dropped 4 bases and J dropped 14 bases, with 22 bases sitting between them.

This clone was seen more than once but under ten times. The V gene is TRBV5-4, the J gene TRBJ2-7; 11 positions match TRBD1. The CDR3 spans 16 residues. Germline-derived CDR1 and CDR2 are SGHNT and YYREEE (reference sequence). Losses at the gene ends were 0 bases for V and 6 bases for J; bases not matched to a gene: 8. The CDR3 bases are TGTGCCAGCAGCTTGGGTGGACAGGGGGCTGGTGGCGAGCAGTACTTC. Protein: CASSLGGQGAGGEQYF.

V gene TRBV7-9 combines with J gene TRBJ2-7, with D possibly being TRBD1 (6 bases). The CDR3 has 16 amino acids. The germline gives CDR1 SEHNR, CDR2 FQNEAQ (reference sequence). V lost 4 bases, J lost 1 base, and 17 bases lay in between. The CDR3 spells CASSSYGKQGSYEQYF. CDR3 nucleotide sequence: TGTGCCAGCAGCTCTTATGGGAAACAGGGATCCTACGAGCAGTACTTC.

This rearrangement joins TRBV5-1 to TRBJ2-5; a weak D match, TRBD2 (5 bases). Per the germline V gene, CDR1 is SGHRS and CDR2 is YFSETQ. The CDR3 sequence is 15 residues long. Between the trimmed V and J ends, which lost 1 base and 4 bases, there was a span of 14 bases. The CDR3 region is CASSLSASTGETQYF. The CDR3 coding sequence is TGCGCCAGCAGCTTGTCTGCTAGCACCGGAGAGACCCAGTACTTC.

J is TRBJ2-7 and V is TRBV5-5, with a tentative D call TRBD1 (5 bases). The CDR3 covers 16 residues. Trimming removed 4 bases from V and 0 bases from J, with 17 bases in between. The V gene's germline CDR1 is SGHKS and CDR2 YYEKEE (reference sequence). CDR3 residues: CASSASGAVSSYEQYF. The CDR3 DNA is TGTGCCAGCAGCGCGAGTGGGGCGGTGAGCTCCTACGAGCAGTACTTC.

The chain recombines TRBV5-4 with TRBJ2-1; D perhaps matches TRBD1 (7 bases). V was pared by 4 bases and J by 8 bases, with 16 bases between. The length of the CDR3 is 14 residues. Looked up from germline, CDR1 is SGHNT and CDR2 is YYREEE (reference sequence). CDR3 nucleotide sequence: TGTGCCAGCAGCGCGGGACAGCCCGGGGATGAGCAGTTCTTC. This gives the protein CASSAGQPGDEQFF.

This clone was seen more than once but under ten times. The chain has TRBV28 and TRBJ1-5; D not certain. The CDR3 is 15 amino acids. The V gene's germline CDR1 is MDHEN and CDR2 SYDVKM. Deletions cut 10 bases from V and 0 bases from J, with 16 bases between. The DNA of the CDR3 is TGTGCCACTGCTGACGGGGAATATAGCAATCAGCCCCAGCATTTT. Its protein is CATADGEYSNQPQHF.

The chain has TRBV6-5 and TRBJ2-1, with D tentatively TRBD2 (6 bases). The V gene lost 6 bases and the J gene lost 4 bases, with 10 bases spanning the gap. This CDR3 spans 13 amino acids. From germline, CDR1 is MNHEY and CDR2 SVGAGI. DNA of the CDR3: TGTGCCAGCAGAATAGCGGCATACAATGAGCAGTTCTTC. The encoded protein is CASRIAAYNEQFF.

This clone was seen a handful of times. The chain has TRBV9 and TRBJ2-3; a possible D gene is TRBD2 (6 bases). Looked up from germline, CDR1 is SGDLS and CDR2 is YYNGEE. The V end was cut by 0 bases, the J end by 1 base, with 9 bases between. This CDR3 is built from 15 residues. CDR3 nucleotide sequence: TGTGCCAGCAGCGTAGTAGTAGCGGGCACAGATACGCAGTATTTT. Translated, it gives CASSVVVAGTDTQYF.

As to this clone: A single base separates this from a much larger clone, so it may be a read error. This specimen includes other DNA sequences encoding the same CDR3. The rearrangement uses TRBV7-2 and TRBJ2-5; D unclear. The CDR3 runs 11 residues. CDR1 is SGHTA, CDR2 FQGNSA, per germline. Trimming removed 3 bases from V and 2 bases from J, with 1 base in between. The CDR3 loop is CASSFQETQYF. The CDR3 coding sequence is TGTGCCAGCAGCTTTCAAGAGACCCAGTACTTC.

The chain couples TRBV29-1 to TRBJ2-5; D is unresolved. This CDR3 region has 10 residues. The germline gives CDR1 SQVTM, CDR2 ANQGSEA. Trimming cost V 4 bases and J 7 bases, with 7 bases left between them. CDR3 in amino acids: CSVGEATQYF. The CDR3 region has the DNA TGCAGCGTTGGCGAGGCGACCCAGTACTTC.